This TCR beta chain was sequenced during a study of PD-1 blockade in classical Hodgkin lymphoma. Regarding the study as a whole: Sources of repertoire differences remain undefined, possibly disease activity or prior therapy.

Time point denoted: newly diagnosed, previously untreated cHL patient sample. Germline values: CDR1 SGHKS, CDR2 YYEKEE (reference sequence). J gave up 0 bases and V 0 bases, and 3 bases lay outside the gene matches. The CDR3 sequence is 15 residues long. Details on this clone: Its antigen remains unidentified.

Repertoires were generated with immunoSEQ multiplex PCR, while TCRdb's copy carries only in-frame clones and drops some. The table includes around 43,000 clones, roughly 88% detected once. The TCR sequence derives from a human donor with classical Hodgkin lymphoma. The rearrangement links TRBV5-5 to TRBJ2-7; TRBD2 matches at 7 bases. The specimen sequenced was peripheral blood mononuclear cells (PBMCs). The CDR3 spells CASSLVASGSYEQYF. The CDR3 coding sequence is TGTGCCAGCAGCTTGGTGGCTAGCGGCTCCTACGAGCAGTACTTC.